Sequencing of this T cell receptor beta chain was carried out in a study of T cell responses to AZD1222 COVID-19 vaccine. The CDR3 spans 15 residues. V shed 3 bases and J shed 4 bases, with 15 bases lying between them. The germline V gene has CDR1 SGHTA and CDR2 FQGNSA. The table came from immunoSEQ multiplex PCR; TCRdb's copy has only in-frame clones and leaves some out. Altogether some 150,000 clones are present, around 90% being singletons, with the ten largest covering under 2%. The specimen was peripheral blood, collected 28 days after the second AZD1222 dose. V usage is TRBV7-2 and J usage is TRBJ1-1, with a weak D call TRBD1 (5 bases). The sequence was collected from an adult who received the AZD1222 COVID-19 vaccine. CDR3 sequence reads: CASSFTLAGRTEAFF. CDR3 sequence (DNA): TGTGCCAGCAGCTTTACCCTGGCAGGGCGCACTGAAGCTTTCTTT.